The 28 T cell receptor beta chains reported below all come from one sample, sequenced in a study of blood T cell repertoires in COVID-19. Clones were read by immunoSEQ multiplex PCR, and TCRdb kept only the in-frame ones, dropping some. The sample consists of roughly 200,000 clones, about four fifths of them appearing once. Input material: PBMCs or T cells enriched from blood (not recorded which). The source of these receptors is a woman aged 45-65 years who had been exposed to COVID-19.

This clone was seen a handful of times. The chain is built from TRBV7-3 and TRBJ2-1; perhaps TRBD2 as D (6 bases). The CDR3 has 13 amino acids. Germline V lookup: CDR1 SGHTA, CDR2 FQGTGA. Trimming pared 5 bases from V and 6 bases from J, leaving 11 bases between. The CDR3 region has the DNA TGTGCCAGCAGCCAGGACTACCGCAATGAGCAGTTCTTC. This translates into CASSQDYRNEQFF.

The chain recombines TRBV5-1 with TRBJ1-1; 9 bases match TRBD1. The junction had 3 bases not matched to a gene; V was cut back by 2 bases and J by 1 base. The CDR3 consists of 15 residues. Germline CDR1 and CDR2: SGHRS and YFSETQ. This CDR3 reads CASSLRTGENTEAFF. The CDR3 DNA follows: TGCGCCAGCAGCTTACGGACAGGGGAGAACACTGAAGCTTTCTTT.

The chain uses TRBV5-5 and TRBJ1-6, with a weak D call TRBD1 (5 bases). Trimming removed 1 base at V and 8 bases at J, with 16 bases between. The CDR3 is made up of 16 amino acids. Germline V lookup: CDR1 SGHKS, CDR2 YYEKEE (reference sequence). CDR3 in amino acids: CASSLFVTGGDSPLHF. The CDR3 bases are TGTGCCAGCAGCTTGTTTGTAACCGGGGGGGATTCACCCCTCCACTTT. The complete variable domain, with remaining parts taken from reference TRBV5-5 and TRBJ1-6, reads DAGVTQSPTHLIKTRGQQVTLRCSPISGHKSVSWYQQVLGQGPQFIFQYYEKEERGRGNFPDRFSARQFPNYSSELNVNALLLGDSALYLCASSLFVTGGDSPLHFGNGTRLTVT.

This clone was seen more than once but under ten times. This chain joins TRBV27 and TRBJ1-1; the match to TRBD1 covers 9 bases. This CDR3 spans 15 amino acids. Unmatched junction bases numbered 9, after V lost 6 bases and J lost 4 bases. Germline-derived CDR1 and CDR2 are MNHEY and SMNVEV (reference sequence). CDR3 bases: TGTGCCAGCAGGAAACAGGGGGCGAAAGGCACTGAAGCTTTCTTT. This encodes CASRKQGAKGTEAFF.

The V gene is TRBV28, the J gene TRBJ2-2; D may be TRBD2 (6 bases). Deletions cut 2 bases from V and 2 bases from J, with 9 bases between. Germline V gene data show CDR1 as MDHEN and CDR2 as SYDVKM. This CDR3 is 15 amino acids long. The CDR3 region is CASSLAGFNTGELFF. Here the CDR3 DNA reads TGTGCCAGCAGTTTAGCGGGATTCAACACCGGGGAGCTGTTTTTT. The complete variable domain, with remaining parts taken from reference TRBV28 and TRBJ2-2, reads DVKVTQSSRYLVKRTGEKVFLECVQDMDHENMFWYRQDPGLGLRLIYFSYDVKMKEKGDIPEGYSVSREKKERFSLILESASTNQTSMYLCASSLAGFNTGELFFGEGSRLTVL.

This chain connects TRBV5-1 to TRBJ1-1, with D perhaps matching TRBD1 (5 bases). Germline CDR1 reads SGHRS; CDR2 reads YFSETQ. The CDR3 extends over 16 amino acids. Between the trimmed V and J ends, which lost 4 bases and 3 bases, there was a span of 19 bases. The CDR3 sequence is CASSPYQITGDTEAFF. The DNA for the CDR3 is TGCGCCAGCAGCCCTTACCAGATAACGGGGGACACTGAAGCTTTCTTT. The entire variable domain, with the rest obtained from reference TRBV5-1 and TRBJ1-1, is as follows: KAGVTQTPRYLIKTRGQQVTLSCSPISGHRSVSWYQQTPGQGLQFLFEYFSETQRNKGNFPGRFSGRQFSNSRSEMNVSTLELGDSALYLCASSPYQITGDTEAFFGQGTRLTVV.

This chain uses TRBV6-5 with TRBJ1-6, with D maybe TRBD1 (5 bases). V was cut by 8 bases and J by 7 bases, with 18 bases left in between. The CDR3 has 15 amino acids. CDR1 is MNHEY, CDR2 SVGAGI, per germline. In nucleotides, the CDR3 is TGTGCCAGCTCTTTGCCGGGGGGACTAAATTCACCCCTCCACTTT. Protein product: CASSLPGGLNSPLHF.

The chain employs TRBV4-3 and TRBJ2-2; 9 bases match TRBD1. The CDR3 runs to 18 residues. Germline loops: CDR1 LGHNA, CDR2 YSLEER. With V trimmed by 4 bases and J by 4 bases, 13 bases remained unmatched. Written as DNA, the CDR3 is TGCGCCAGCAGCCGAGCTTCCCCGGGACAGGGTTTCACCGGGGAGCTGTTTTTT. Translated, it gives CASSRASPGQGFTGELFF.

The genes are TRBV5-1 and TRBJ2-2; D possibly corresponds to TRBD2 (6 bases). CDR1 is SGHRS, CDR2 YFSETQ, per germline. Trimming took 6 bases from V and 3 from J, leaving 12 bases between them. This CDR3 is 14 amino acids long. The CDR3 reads CASTWGLDTGELFF. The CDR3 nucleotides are TGCGCCAGCACCTGGGGACTCGACACCGGGGAGCTGTTTTTT.

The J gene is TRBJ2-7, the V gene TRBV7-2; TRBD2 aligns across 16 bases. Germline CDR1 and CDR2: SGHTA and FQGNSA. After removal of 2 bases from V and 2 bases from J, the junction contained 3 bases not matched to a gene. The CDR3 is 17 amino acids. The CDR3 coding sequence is TGTGCCAGCAGCTTAAGTGGGACTAGCGGGGGGGCCTACGAGCAGTACTTC. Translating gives CASSLSGTSGGAYEQYF.

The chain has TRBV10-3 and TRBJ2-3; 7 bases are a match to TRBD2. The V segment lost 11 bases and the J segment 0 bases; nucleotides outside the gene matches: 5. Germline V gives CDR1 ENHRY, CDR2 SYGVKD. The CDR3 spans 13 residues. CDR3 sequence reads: CAAASGSTDTQYF. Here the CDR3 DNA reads TGTGCCGCTGCTAGCGGCAGCACAGATACGCAGTATTTT.

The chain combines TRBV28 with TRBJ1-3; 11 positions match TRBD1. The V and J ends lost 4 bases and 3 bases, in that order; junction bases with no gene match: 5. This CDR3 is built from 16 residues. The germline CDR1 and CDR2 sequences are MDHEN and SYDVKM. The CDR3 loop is CASSSGTGGYGNTIYF. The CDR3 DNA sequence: TGTGCCAGCAGTTCCGGGACAGGGGGATATGGAAACACCATATATTTT.

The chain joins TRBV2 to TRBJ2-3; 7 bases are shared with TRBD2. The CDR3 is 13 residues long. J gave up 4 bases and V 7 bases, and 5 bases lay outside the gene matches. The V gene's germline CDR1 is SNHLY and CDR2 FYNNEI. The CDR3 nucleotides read TGTGCCAGCACAGCGGGGAGGGCAGATACGCAGTATTTT. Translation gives CASTAGRADTQYF.

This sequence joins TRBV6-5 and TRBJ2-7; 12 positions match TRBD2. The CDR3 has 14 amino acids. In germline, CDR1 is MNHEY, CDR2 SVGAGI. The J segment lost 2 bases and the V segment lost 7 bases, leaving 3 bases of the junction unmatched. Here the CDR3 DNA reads TGTGCCAGCAACCTAGCGGGGGGGCCCTACGAGCAGTACTTC. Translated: CASNLAGGPYEQYF.

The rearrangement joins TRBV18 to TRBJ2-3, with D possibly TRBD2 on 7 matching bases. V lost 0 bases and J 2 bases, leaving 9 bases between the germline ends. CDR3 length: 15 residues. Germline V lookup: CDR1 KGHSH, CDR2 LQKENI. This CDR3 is CASSPPGGATDTQYF. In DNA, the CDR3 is TGTGCCAGCTCACCACCAGGGGGGGCCACAGATACGCAGTATTTT.

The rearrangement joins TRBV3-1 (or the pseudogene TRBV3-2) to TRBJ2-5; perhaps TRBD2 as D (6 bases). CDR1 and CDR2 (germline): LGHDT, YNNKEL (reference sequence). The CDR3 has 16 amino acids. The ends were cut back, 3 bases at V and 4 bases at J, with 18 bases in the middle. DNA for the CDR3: TGTGCCAGCAGCCACCCTCTCCCGGGAGTTTTAGAGACCCAGTACTTC. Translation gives CASSHPLPGVLETQYF.

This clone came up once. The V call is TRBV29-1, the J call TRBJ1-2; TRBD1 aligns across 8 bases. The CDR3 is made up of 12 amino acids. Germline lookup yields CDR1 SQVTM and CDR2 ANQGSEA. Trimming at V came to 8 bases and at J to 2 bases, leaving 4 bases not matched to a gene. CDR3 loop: CSSRQGNYGYTF. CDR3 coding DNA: TGCAGCTCCCGACAGGGGAACTATGGCTACACCTTC. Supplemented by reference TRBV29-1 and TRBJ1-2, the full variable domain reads SAVISQKPSRDICQRGTSLTIQCQVDSQVTMMFWYRQQPGQSLTLIATANQGSEATYESGFVIDKFPISRPNLTFSTLTVSNMSPEDSSIYLCSSRQGNYGYTFGSGTRLTVV.

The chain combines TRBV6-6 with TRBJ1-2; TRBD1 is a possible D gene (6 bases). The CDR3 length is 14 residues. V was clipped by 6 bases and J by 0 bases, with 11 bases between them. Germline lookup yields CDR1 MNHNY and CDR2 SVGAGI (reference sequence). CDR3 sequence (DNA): TGTGCCAGCAGAGACAGGTGGTCTAACTATGGCTACACCTTC. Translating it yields CASRDRWSNYGYTF.

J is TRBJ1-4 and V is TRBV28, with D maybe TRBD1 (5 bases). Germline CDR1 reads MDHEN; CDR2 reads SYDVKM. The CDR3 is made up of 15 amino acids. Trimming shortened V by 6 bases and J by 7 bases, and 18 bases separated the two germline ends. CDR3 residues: CASSLRGMGGEKLFF. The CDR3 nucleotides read TGTGCCAGCAGCCTCCGGGGGATGGGTGGTGAAAAACTGTTTTTT.

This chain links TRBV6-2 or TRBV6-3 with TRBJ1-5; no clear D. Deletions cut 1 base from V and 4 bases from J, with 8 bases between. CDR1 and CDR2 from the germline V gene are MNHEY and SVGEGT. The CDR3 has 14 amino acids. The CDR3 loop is CASSYYGRNQPQHF. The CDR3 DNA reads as TGTGCCAGCAGTTACTACGGGAGGAATCAGCCCCAGCATTTT.

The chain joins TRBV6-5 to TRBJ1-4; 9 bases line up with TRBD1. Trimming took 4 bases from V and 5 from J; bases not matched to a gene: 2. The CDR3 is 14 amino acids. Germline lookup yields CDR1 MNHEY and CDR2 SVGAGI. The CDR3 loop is CASSFDRGNEKLFF. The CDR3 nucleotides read TGTGCCAGCAGTTTCGACAGGGGGAATGAAAAACTGTTTTTT.

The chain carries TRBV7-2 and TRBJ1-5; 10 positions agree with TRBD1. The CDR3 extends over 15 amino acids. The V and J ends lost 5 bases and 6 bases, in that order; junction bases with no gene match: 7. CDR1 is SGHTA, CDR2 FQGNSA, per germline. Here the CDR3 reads CASSPTGGAAQPQHF. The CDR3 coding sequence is TGTGCCAGCAGCCCGACAGGGGGCGCAGCTCAGCCCCAGCATTTT.

This chain's CDR3 is CASSYSPGKPADTQYF. In nucleotides, the CDR3 is TGTGCCAGCAGTTACTCGCCAGGGAAGCCGGCAGATACGCAGTATTTT. The V and J genes are TRBV6-2 or TRBV6-3 and TRBJ2-3; maybe TRBD1 (5 bases). The V and J ends lost 0 bases and 4 bases respectively, with 14 bases between them. Germline assignment: CDR1 MNHEY and CDR2 SVGEGT. The CDR3 totals 16 residues.

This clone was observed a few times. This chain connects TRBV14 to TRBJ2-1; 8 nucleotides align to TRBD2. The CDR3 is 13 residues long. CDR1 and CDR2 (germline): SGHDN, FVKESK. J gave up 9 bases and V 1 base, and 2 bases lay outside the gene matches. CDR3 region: CASSQVRGGEQFF. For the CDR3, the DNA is TGTGCCAGCAGCCAAGTACGGGGGGGTGAGCAGTTCTTC.

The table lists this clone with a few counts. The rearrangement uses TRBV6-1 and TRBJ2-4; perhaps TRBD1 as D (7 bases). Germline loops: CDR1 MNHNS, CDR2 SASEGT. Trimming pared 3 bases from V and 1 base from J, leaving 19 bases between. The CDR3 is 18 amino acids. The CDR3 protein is CASSEQPGGITAKNIQYF. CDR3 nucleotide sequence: TGTGCCAGCAGTGAGCAACCAGGGGGGATAACGGCCAAAAACATTCAGTACTTC.

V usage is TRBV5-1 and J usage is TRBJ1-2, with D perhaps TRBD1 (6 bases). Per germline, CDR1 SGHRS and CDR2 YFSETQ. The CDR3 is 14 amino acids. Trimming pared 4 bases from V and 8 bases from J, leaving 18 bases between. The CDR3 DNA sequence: TGCGCCAGCAGCCCTCGGGACACCGAACAGGGCTACACCTTC. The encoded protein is CASSPRDTEQGYTF.

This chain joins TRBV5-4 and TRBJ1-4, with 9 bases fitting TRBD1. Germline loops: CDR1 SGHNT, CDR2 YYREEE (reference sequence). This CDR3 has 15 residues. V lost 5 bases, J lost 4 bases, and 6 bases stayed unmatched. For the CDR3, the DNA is TGTGCCAGCAGTGCGACGGACAGGGGTAATGAAAAACTGTTTTTT. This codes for CASSATDRGNEKLFF.

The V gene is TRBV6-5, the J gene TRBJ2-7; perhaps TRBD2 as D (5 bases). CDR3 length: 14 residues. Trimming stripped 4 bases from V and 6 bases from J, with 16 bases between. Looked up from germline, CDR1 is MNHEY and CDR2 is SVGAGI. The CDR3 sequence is CASSSYRRRPEQYF. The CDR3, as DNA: TGTGCCAGCAGTTCTTATCGGAGGCGACCCGAGCAGTACTTC.